The 6 T cell receptor beta chains listed next were all sequenced from one sample in a study of shared clonotypes between healthy human individuals. Some clones are missing from TCRdb's copy, which holds only in-frame ones; the method was immunoSEQ multiplex PCR. The data contain about 2 million clones, over 85% of them singletons. Sequenced: naive CD4+ T cells sorted from blood. Subset given: CD45RA+ positively selected. These receptor sequences come from a man aged 18 to 30 in good health.

The V and J genes are TRBV7-2 and TRBJ2-1, with 8 bases aligning to TRBD2. V gave up 5 bases and J gave up 5 bases; unmatched junction bases: 17. Germline V gene sequence: CDR1 SGHTA, CDR2 FQGNSA. CDR3 length: 18 amino acids. Written as DNA, the CDR3 is TGTGCCAGCAGCCCCGGGGCCTCGTCGGGAGGGCCTCACAATGAGCAGTTCTTC. Residues: CASSPGASSGGPHNEQFF.

Comment on this clone: At the DNA level, this CDR3 is encoded by other sequences in the same sample as well. This chain uses TRBV5-1 with TRBJ2-6, with D tentatively TRBD1 (6 bases). CDR3 length: 15 amino acids. V was shortened by 4 bases and J by 2 bases, with 10 bases between the two germline ends. Germline V gene data show CDR1 as SGHRS and CDR2 as YFSETQ. This CDR3 is CASSSTGTGANVLTF. The CDR3 region has the DNA TGCGCCAGCAGCAGTACAGGGACTGGGGCCAACGTCCTGACTTTC.

The V call is TRBV10-3, the J call TRBJ1-4; 7 nucleotides match TRBD1. The germline CDR1 and CDR2 sequences are ENHRY and SYGVKD. V shed 6 bases, J shed 4 bases, and the junction held 5 bases outside the gene matches. There are 14 residues in the CDR3. The DNA of the CDR3 is TGTGCCATCAGCCCGGGACAGTTTAATGAAAAACTGTTTTTT. Its translation is CAISPGQFNEKLFF.

The chain links TRBV6-5 to TRBJ2-5; the match to TRBD2 covers 7 bases. Losses at the gene ends were 2 bases for V and 5 bases for J; bases not matched to a gene: 5. The germline CDR1 and CDR2 sequences are MNHEY and SVGAGI. The CDR3 sequence is 14 residues long. DNA of the CDR3: TGTGCCAGCAGTTACGGGGGGGTCGGGGAGACCCAGTACTTC. It is translated as CASSYGGVGETQYF.

This clone was counted once. One end of the junction does not line up with germline, which may come from a read error. This same CDR3 is encoded by further DNA sequences in the sample. The chain links TRBV5-1 to TRBJ2-2; D uncertain. The CDR3 is made up of 15 amino acids. Germline lookup yields CDR1 SGHRS and CDR2 YFSETQ. CDR3 DNA sequence: TGCGCCAGCAGTTTGGTATCCGGGAACACCGGGGAGCTGTTTTTT. This translates into CASSLVSGNTGELFF.

The gene calls are TRBV9 and TRBJ1-1; D unclear. V lost 4 bases and J lost 0, with 13 bases in between. The CDR3 sequence is 15 residues long. Germline CDR1 SGDLS, CDR2 YYNGEE. The CDR3 sequence: CASSPDLGVNTEAFF. DNA of the CDR3: TGTGCCAGCAGCCCGGACCTTGGGGTGAACACTGAAGCTTTCTTT.